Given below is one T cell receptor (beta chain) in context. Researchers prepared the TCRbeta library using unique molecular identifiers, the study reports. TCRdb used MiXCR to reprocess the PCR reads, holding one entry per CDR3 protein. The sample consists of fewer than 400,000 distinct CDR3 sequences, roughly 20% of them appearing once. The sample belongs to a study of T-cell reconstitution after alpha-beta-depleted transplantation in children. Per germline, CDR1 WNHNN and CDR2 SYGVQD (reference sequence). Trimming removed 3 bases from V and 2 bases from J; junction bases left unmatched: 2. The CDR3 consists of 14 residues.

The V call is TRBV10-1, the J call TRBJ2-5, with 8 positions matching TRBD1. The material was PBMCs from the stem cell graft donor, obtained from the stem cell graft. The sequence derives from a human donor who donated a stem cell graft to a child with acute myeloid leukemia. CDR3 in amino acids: CASSDRQGQETQYF. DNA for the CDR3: TGCGCCAGCAGTGACCGACAGGGGCAAGAGACCCAGTACTTC.